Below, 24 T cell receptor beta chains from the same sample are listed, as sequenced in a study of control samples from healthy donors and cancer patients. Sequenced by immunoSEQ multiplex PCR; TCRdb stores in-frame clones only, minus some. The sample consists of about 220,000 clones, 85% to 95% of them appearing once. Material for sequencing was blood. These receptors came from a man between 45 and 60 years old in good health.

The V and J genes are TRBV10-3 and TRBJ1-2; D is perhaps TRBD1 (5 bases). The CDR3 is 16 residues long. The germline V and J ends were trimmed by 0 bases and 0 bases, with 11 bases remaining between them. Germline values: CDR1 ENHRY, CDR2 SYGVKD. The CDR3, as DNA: TGTGCCATCAGTGAGTCGAGGGACCTAGCTAACTATGGCTACACCTTC. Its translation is CAISESRDLANYGYTF.

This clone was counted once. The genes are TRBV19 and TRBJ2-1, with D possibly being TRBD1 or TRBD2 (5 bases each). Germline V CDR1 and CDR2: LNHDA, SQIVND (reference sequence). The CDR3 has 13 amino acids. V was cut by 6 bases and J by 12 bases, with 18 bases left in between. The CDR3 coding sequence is TGTGCCAGTAGCCCCGGGGCAGGTGTCGTGCAGTTCTTC. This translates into CASSPGAGVVQFF.

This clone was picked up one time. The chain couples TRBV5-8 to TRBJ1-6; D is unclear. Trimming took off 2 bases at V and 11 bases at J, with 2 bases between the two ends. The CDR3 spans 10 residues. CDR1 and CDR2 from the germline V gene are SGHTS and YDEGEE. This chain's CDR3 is CASSFAPLHF. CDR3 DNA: TGTGCCAGCAGCTTCGCACCCCTCCACTTT.

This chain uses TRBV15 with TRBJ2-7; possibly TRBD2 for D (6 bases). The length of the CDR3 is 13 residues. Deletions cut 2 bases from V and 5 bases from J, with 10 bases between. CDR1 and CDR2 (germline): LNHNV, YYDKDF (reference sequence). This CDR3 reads CATSRPPGDEQYF. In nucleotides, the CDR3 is TGTGCCACCAGCAGACCACCGGGGGACGAGCAGTACTTC.

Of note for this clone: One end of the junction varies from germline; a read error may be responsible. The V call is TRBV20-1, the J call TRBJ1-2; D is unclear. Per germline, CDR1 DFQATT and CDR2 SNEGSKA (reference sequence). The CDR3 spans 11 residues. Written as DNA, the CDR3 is TGCAGTGCTAGAGAGACCGTGGCCAACCACTTC. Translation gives CSARETVANHF.

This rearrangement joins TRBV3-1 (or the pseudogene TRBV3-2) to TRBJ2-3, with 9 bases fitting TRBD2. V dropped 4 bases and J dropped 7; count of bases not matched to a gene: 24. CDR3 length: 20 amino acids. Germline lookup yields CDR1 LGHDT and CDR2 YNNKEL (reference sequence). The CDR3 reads CASSPPPGSGGPGVTYTQYF. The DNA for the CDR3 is TGTGCCAGCAGCCCTCCTCCAGGGAGCGGGGGGCCGGGGGTCACCTATACGCAGTATTTT.

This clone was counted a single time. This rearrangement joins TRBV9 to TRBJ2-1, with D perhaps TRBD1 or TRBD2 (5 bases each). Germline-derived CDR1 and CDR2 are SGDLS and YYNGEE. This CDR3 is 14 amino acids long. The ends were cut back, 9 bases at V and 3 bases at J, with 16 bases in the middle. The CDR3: CATARAGNYNEQFF. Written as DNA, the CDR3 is TGTGCCACCGCGAGGGCAGGGAACTACAATGAGCAGTTCTTC.

CDR3 sequence: CASRIDRNRNTQYF. DNA of the CDR3: TGTGCCAGCAGGATCGACAGGAATAGGAATACGCAGTATTTT. This rearrangement joins TRBV6-5 to TRBJ2-3, with D possibly being TRBD1 (6 bases). Germline lookup yields CDR1 MNHEY and CDR2 SVGAGI. Deletions cut 6 bases from V and 7 bases from J, with 17 bases between. The CDR3 length is 14 residues.

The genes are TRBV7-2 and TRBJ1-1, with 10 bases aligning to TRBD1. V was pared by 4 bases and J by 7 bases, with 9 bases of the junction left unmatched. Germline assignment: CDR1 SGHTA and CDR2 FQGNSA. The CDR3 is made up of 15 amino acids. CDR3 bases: TGTGCCAGCAGCTGGCCGGGACAGGGGACCCATGAAGCTTTCTTT. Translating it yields CASSWPGQGTHEAFF.

This CDR3 reads CASSVATGTGYGYTF. DNA for the CDR3: TGTGCCAGCAGCGTAGCTACCGGGACGGGATATGGCTACACCTTC. The V call is TRBV9, the J call TRBJ1-2, with D maybe TRBD1 (5 bases). CDR3 length equals 15 residues. CDR1 and CDR2 (germline): SGDLS, YYNGEE. Trimming pared 0 bases from V and 5 bases from J, leaving 14 bases between.

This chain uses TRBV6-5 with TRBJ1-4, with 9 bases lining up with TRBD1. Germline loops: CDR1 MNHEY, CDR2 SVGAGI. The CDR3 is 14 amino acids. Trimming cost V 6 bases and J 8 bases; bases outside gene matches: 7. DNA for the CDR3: TGTGCCAGCAGGGGCCGACAGGGGGGCGAAAAACTGTTTTTT. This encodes CASRGRQGGEKLFF.

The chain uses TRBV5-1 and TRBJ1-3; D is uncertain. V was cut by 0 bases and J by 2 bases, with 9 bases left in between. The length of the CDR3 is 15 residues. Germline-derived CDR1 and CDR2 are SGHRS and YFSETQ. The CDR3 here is CASSLEGGTGNTIYF. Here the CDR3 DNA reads TGCGCCAGCAGCTTGGAGGGTGGTACTGGAAACACCATATATTTT.

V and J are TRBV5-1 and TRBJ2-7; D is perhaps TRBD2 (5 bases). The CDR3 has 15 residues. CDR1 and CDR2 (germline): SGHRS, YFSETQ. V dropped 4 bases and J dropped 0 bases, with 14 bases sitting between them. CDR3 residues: CASSPQWRNSYEQYV. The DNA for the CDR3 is TGCGCCAGCAGCCCGCAGTGGAGGAACTCCTACGAGCAGTACGTC.

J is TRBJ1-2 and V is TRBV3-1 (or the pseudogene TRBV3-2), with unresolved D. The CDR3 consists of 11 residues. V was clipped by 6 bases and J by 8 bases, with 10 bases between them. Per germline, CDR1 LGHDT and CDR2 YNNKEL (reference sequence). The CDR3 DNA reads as TGTGCCAGCAGTCAGAGAGGGGGCTACACCTTC. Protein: CASSQRGGYTF.

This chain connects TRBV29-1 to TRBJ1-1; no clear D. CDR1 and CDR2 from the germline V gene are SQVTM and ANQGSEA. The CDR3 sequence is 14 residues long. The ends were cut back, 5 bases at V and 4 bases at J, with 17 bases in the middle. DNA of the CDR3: TGCAGCGTTCTCACTAGTATGGGTTCCACTGAAGCTTTCTTT. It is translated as CSVLTSMGSTEAFF.

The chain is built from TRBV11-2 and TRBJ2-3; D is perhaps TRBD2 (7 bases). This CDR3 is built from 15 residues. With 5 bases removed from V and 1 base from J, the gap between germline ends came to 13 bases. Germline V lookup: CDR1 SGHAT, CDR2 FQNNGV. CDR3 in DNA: TGTGCCAGCAGCCCGAGAGGGGGGGGCACAGATACGCAGTATTTT. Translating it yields CASSPRGGGTDTQYF.

CDR3 sequence (DNA): TGTGCCAGTTCCCCACGGGGACCTAGCTCCTACAATGAGCAGTTCTTC. Its protein is CASSPRGPSSYNEQFF. V is TRBV19 and J is TRBJ2-1; the D gene could be TRBD1 or TRBD2 (5 bases each). Germline V gene lookup returns CDR1 LNHDA and CDR2 SQIVND (reference sequence). The CDR3 has 16 residues. V was clipped by 8 bases and J by 0 bases, with 17 bases between them.

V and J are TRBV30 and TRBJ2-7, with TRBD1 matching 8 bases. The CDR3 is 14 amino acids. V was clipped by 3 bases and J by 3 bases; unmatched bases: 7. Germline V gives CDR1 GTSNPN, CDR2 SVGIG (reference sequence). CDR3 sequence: CAWRGTGQNYEQYF. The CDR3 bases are TGTGCCTGGAGGGGGACAGGTCAGAACTACGAGCAGTACTTC.

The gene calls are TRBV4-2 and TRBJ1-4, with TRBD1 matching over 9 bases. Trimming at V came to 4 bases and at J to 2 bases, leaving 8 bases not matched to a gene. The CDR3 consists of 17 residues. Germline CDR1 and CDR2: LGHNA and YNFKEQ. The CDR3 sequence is CASSPGQGTSTNEKLFF. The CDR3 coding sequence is TGTGCCAGCAGCCCGGGACAGGGAACGTCCACTAATGAAAAACTGTTTTTT.

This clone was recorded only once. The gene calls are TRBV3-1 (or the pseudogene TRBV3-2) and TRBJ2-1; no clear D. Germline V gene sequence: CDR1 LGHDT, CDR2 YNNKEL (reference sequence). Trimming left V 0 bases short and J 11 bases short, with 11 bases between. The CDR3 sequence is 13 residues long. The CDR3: CASSQDRLPQQFF. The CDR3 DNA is TGTGCCAGCAGCCAAGATCGGCTACCTCAGCAGTTCTTC.

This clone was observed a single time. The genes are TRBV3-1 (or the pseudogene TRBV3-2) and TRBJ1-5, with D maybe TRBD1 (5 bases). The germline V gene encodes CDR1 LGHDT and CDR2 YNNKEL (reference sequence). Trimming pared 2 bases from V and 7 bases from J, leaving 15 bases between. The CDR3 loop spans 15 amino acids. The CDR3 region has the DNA TGTGCCAGCAGCCAACGGGCTGGGACCGGACAGCCCCAGCATTTT. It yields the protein CASSQRAGTGQPQHF.

For the CDR3, the DNA is TGTGCCAGCAGCGTAGAATGGCGGGGGGGCCGGGGAACCTACAATGAGCAGTTCTTC. Its translation: CASSVEWRGGRGTYNEQFF. V is TRBV9 and J is TRBJ2-1; 9 bases are a match to TRBD2. CDR1 is SGDLS and CDR2 is YYNGEE in the germline V gene. V dropped 0 bases and J dropped 2; count of bases not matched to a gene: 12. This CDR3 is 19 amino acids long.

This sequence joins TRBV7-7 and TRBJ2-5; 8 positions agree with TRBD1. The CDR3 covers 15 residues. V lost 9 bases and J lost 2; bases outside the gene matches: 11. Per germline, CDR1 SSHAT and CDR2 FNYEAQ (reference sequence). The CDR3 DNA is TGTGCCAGTAACAAAGGACAGGGAGCTCAAGAGACCCAGTACTTC. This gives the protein CASNKGQGAQETQYF.

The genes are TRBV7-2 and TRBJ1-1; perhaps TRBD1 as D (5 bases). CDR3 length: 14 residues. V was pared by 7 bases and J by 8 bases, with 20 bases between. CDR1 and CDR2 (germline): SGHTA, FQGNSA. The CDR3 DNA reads TGTGCCAGCACCCCCCGGGGCGGGATACCCGAAGCTTTCTTT. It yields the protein CASTPRGGIPEAFF.